Presented here are 30 T cell receptor beta chains from one specimen sequenced in a study of control samples from healthy donors and cancer patients (dated by TCRdb to about 2020). Library preparation was by the immunoSEQ multiplex PCR assay. TCRdb provides this immuneACCESS table in a form limited to in-frame rearrangements. Some clones are lacking; in checked studies, under half of them reflect an unresolved V gene, and why the rest are absent is not known. This sample lists 90,000 to 100,000 clones; approximately 84% were detected once. Clones ranked in the top ten supply 38% of the sample. Material: PBMCs. The receptors come from a man between 65 and 85 years old with lung cancer.

This chain links TRBV9 with TRBJ2-2; the D call may be TRBD1 or TRBD2 (5 bases each). Germline-derived CDR1 and CDR2 are SGDLS and YYNGEE. The CDR3 is made up of 16 amino acids. Trimming removed 1 base at V and 1 base at J, with 11 bases between. The CDR3 DNA reads as TGTGCCAGCAGCGTATCCGGGACGATGAACACCGGGGAGCTGTTTTTT. It is translated as CASSVSGTMNTGELFF.

The genes are TRBV6-2 or TRBV6-3 and TRBJ1-4; D ambiguous. The V and J ends lost 5 bases and 10 bases respectively, with 17 bases between them. This CDR3 has 14 amino acids. Germline V gene lookup returns CDR1 MNHEY and CDR2 SVGEGT. The CDR3 nucleotides read TGTGCCAGCAGTACTGGTCCGCTAGTAGGAAAACTGTTTTTT. Residues: CASSTGPLVGKLFF.

V and J are TRBV24-1 and TRBJ2-1; TRBD2 agrees at 11 bases. The V gene end was trimmed by 4 bases and the J gene end by 4 bases; junction bases not matched to a gene: 8. CDR1 and CDR2 (germline): KGHDR, SFDVKD. CDR3 length: 17 residues. The CDR3 DNA follows: TGTGCCACCAGTGACAGCATAGCGGGGGGGCGGTACAATGAGCAGTTCTTC. Protein sequence: CATSDSIAGGRYNEQFF.

The chain couples TRBV23-1 to TRBJ1-5; TRBD1 aligns across 7 bases. TRBV23-1 is an open reading frame, and its role is uncertain. The CDR3 runs to 20 residues. Trimming at V came to 3 bases and at J to 7 bases, leaving 24 bases not matched to a gene. This CDR3 reads CASSHPRGLSQGVSGQPQHF. The DNA for the CDR3 is TGCGCCAGCAGTCACCCGAGGGGGCTTTCACAGGGAGTCTCGGGGCAGCCCCAGCATTTT.

The V gene is TRBV9, the J gene TRBJ1-3; D ambiguous. Per germline, CDR1 SGDLS and CDR2 YYNGEE. Between the trimmed V and J ends, which lost 3 bases and 1 base, there was a span of 17 bases. The CDR3 sequence is 17 residues long. The CDR3 spells CASSGAGRLGSGNTIYF. CDR3 nucleotide sequence: TGTGCCAGCAGCGGTGCCGGACGGTTAGGTTCTGGAAACACCATATATTTT. The complete variable domain, with remaining parts taken from reference TRBV9 and TRBJ1-3, reads DSGVTQTPKHLITATGQRVTLRCSPRSGDLSVYWYQQSLDQGLQFLIQYYNGEERAKGNILERFSAQQFPDLHSELNLSSLELGDSALYFCASSGAGRLGSGNTIYFGEGSWLTVV.

The chain has TRBV24-1 and TRBJ2-2; TRBD2 matches at 8 bases. Per the germline V gene, CDR1 is KGHDR and CDR2 is SFDVKD. With 0 bases clipped from V and 3 bases from J, the junction kept 17 bases outside the gene matches. The CDR3 spans 21 residues. The CDR3 coding sequence is TGTGCCACCAGTGATTTGCAAATAACGGGGGGGGAGTTCGTCGACACCGGGGAGCTGTTTTTT. Translated: CATSDLQITGGEFVDTGELFF.

The CDR3 DNA is TGTGCCAGAAGCTTGTGGCTCGGGGGGACCCAGTACTTC. Encoded protein: CARSLWLGGTQYF. The chain combines TRBV5-3 with TRBJ2-5; TRBD2 is a possible D gene (6 bases). TRBV5-3 is marked as an open reading frame, function uncertain. V was clipped by 1 base and J by 7 bases, with 11 bases between them. The CDR3 is 13 residues long.

This clone was picked up a small number of times. This chain links TRBV4-3 with TRBJ1-1, with unresolved D. V was clipped by 4 bases and J by 1 base, with 10 bases between them. CDR1 is LGHNA, CDR2 YSLEER, per germline. The CDR3 spans 14 residues. The CDR3 loop is CASSPSPSNTEAFF. In DNA form, the CDR3 reads TGCGCCAGCAGCCCCTCCCCGTCGAACACTGAAGCTTTCTTT.

The gene calls are TRBV7-2 and TRBJ1-6; 9 nucleotides line up with TRBD1. The CDR3 sequence is 17 residues long. Germline CDR1 and CDR2: SGHTA and FQGNSA. The junction had 7 bases not matched to a gene; V was cut back by 1 base and J by 6 bases. The CDR3 sequence: CASSLDHRDRVNSPLHF. CDR3 nucleotide sequence: TGTGCCAGCAGCTTAGATCACCGGGACAGGGTTAATTCACCCCTCCACTTT.

This chain uses TRBV13 with TRBJ2-7; D is uncertain. The CDR3 loop spans 14 amino acids. Germline V gene sequence: CDR1 PRHDT, CDR2 FYEKMQ (reference sequence). Trimming took 0 bases from V and 0 from J, leaving 6 bases between them. The CDR3 DNA sequence: TGTGCCAGCAGCTTAGGGTCAAGCTCCTACGAGCAGTACTTC. Residues: CASSLGSSSYEQYF.

The rearrangement uses TRBV5-4 and TRBJ1-4; tentative D call: TRBD1 (6 bases). Trimming left V 0 bases short and J 2 bases short, with 8 bases between. CDR3 length: 15 residues. Germline V lookup: CDR1 SGHNT, CDR2 YYREEE (reference sequence). The CDR3 DNA follows: TGTGCCAGCAGCTTGGGGGGGGCCACTAATGAAAAACTGTTTTTT. This translates into CASSLGGATNEKLFF. Using reference TRBV5-4 and TRBJ1-4 for the parts outside the CDR3, the full variable domain is ETGVTQSPTHLIKTRGQQVTLRCSSQSGHNTVSWYQQALGQGPQFIFQYYREEENGRGNFPPRFSGLQFPNYSSELNVNALELDDSALYLCASSLGGATNEKLFFGSGTQLSVL.

The gene calls are TRBV3-1 (or the pseudogene TRBV3-2) and TRBJ2-3, with TRBD2 matching over 8 bases. The CDR3 sequence is 15 residues long. The V segment lost 4 bases and the J segment 2 bases; nucleotides outside the gene matches: 5. CDR1 LGHDT and CDR2 YNNKEL come from the germline V gene (reference sequence). The CDR3 bases are TGTGCCAGCAGCCCGGGACTAGTTTACACAGATACGCAGTATTTT. Its protein product is CASSPGLVYTDTQYF.

The V call is TRBV6-6, the J call TRBJ1-1; 7 bases are a match to TRBD1. The CDR3 contains 16 residues. The V gene end was trimmed by 6 bases and the J gene end by 4 bases; junction bases not matched to a gene: 14. Germline CDR1 and CDR2: MNHNY and SVGAGI (reference sequence). In DNA, the CDR3 is TGTGCCAGCAGCCCCGCTGTGGGACAGACGCCCACTGAAGCTTTCTTT. Its protein is CASSPAVGQTPTEAFF.

This clone turned up a few times. CDR3 in amino acids: CASSELGAYGYTF. The CDR3 DNA follows: TGTGCCAGCAGTGAACTGGGTGCCTATGGCTACACCTTC. The genes are TRBV2 and TRBJ1-2; D is undetermined. CDR1 and CDR2 (germline): SNHLY, FYNNEI. Trimming pared 2 bases from V and 4 bases from J, leaving 8 bases between. The CDR3 runs to 13 residues.

The chain couples TRBV7-2 to TRBJ2-4; 8 nucleotides agree with TRBD2. This CDR3 has 18 residues. Germline loops: CDR1 SGHTA, CDR2 FQGNSA. The V segment lost 2 bases and the J segment 0 bases; nucleotides outside the gene matches: 9. CDR3 sequence (DNA): TGTGCCAGCAGCTTACTTGGTAGCGGGGCGCTAGCCAAAAACATTCAGTACTTC. Translating gives CASSLLGSGALAKNIQYF. The variable domain in full, with the rest retrieved from reference TRBV7-2 and TRBJ2-4, is GAGVSQSPSNKVTEKGKDVELRCDPISGHTALYWYRQSLGQGLEFLIYFQGNSAPDKSGLPSDRFSAERTGGSVSTLTIQRTQQEDSAVYLCASSLLGSGALAKNIQYFGAGTRLSVL.

This sequence joins TRBV7-3 and TRBJ2-6; D is uncertain. The V gene lost 5 bases and the J gene lost 7 bases, with 9 bases spanning the gap. Germline V gene sequence: CDR1 SGHTA, CDR2 FQGTGA. CDR3 length: 13 amino acids. In DNA, the CDR3 is TGTGCCAGCAGCCCCTCGGCAGCCAACGTCCTGACTTTC. This encodes CASSPSAANVLTF.

The V call is TRBV5-6, the J call TRBJ2-4; D is undetermined. Germline V gene data show CDR1 as SGHDT and CDR2 as YYEEEE. This CDR3 contains 16 residues. Trimming cost V 1 base and J 3 bases, with 14 bases left between them. The CDR3 sequence is CASSLSPTAIKNIQYF. For the CDR3, the DNA is TGTGCCAGCAGCTTGTCCCCGACTGCAATCAAAAACATTCAGTACTTC.

The genes are TRBV6-5 and TRBJ2-1; D could derive from TRBD1 or TRBD2 (6 bases each). Trimming left V 6 bases short and J 6 bases short, with 18 bases between. The germline V gene encodes CDR1 MNHEY and CDR2 SVGAGI. The CDR3 runs 15 residues. CDR3 nucleotide sequence: TGTGCCAGCAGGCTAAGGGGGGCGAGTGGCAATGAGCAGTTCTTC. Translation: CASRLRGASGNEQFF.

The chain joins TRBV4-1 to TRBJ2-5; D gene ambiguous. Germline values: CDR1 MGHRA, CDR2 YSYEKL. This CDR3 spans 16 amino acids. V shed 5 bases and J shed 10 bases, with 26 bases lying between them. The CDR3 DNA is TGCGCCAGCAGCGACATGGCCCTACGATCGAATGGGGACCAGTACTTC. It yields the protein CASSDMALRSNGDQYF.

The rearrangement joins TRBV7-3 to TRBJ2-1; no reliable D call. This CDR3 spans 17 amino acids. CDR1 SGHTA and CDR2 FQGTGA come from the germline V gene. Trimming cost V 0 bases and J 4 bases, with 16 bases left between them. The CDR3 spells CASSLTGGSIPYNEQFF. The CDR3 DNA reads as TGTGCCAGCAGCTTAACCGGTGGCAGCATCCCTTACAATGAGCAGTTCTTC.

The genes are TRBV18 and TRBJ2-3; D not certain. Trimming removed 6 bases at V and 5 bases at J, with 15 bases between. Germline lookup yields CDR1 KGHSH and CDR2 LQKENI. The CDR3 is made up of 14 amino acids. The CDR3 nucleotides are TGTGCCAGCTCGCCGGCGCTACCAGGAGATACGCAGTATTTT. Translated, it gives CASSPALPGDTQYF.

The chain carries TRBV28 and TRBJ2-6; 7 nucleotides line up with TRBD1. The CDR3 runs 15 residues. Per the germline V gene, CDR1 is MDHEN and CDR2 is SYDVKM. The junction had 2 bases not matched to a gene; V was cut back by 6 bases and J by 0 bases. CDR3 residues: CASSRDSSGANVLTF. The CDR3, as DNA: TGTGCCAGCAGCAGGGACAGCTCTGGGGCCAACGTCCTGACTTTC.

This chain links TRBV6-2 or TRBV6-3 with TRBJ1-4; TRBD1 is a possible D gene (6 bases). The germline V gene has CDR1 MNHEY and CDR2 SVGEGT. The CDR3 loop spans 17 amino acids. Trimming removed 4 bases at V and 4 bases at J, with 19 bases between. The CDR3 sequence is CASSFRTSDRLNEKLFF. The CDR3 DNA reads as TGTGCCAGCAGTTTCCGTACATCTGACAGGCTTAATGAAAAACTGTTTTTT.

This clone turned up a few times. The V and J genes are TRBV28 and TRBJ2-7; TRBD2 matches at 10 bases. V lost 1 base to trimming and J lost 3 bases; unmatched junction nucleotides: 0. This CDR3 is 14 amino acids long. Germline loops: CDR1 MDHEN, CDR2 SYDVKM. The CDR3: CASSLSSGGYEQYF. The CDR3 region has the DNA TGTGCCAGCAGTTTATCTAGCGGGGGCTACGAGCAGTACTTC.

The chain has TRBV3-1 (or the pseudogene TRBV3-2) and TRBJ1-2, with D tentatively TRBD1 (5 bases). Trimming shortened V by 0 bases and J by 4 bases, and 12 bases separated the two germline ends. CDR1 LGHDT and CDR2 YNNKEL come from the germline V gene (reference sequence). The CDR3 contains 15 residues. The DNA for the CDR3 is TGTGCCAGCAGCCAAGAGTACAGGCCTTCCTATGGCTACACCTTC. Encoded protein: CASSQEYRPSYGYTF.

In this sample, this clone turned up many times. V is TRBV6-5 and J is TRBJ1-2; maybe TRBD1 (6 bases). Between the trimmed V and J ends, which lost 2 bases and 6 bases, there was a span of 7 bases. CDR1 is MNHEY and CDR2 is SVGAGI in the germline V gene. The CDR3 consists of 12 residues. The DNA for the CDR3 is TGTGCCAGCAGTTACGGGACACATGGCTACACCTTC. This codes for CASSYGTHGYTF.

The V and J genes are TRBV2 and TRBJ2-3; 10 bases align to TRBD2. From germline, CDR1 is SNHLY and CDR2 FYNNEI. J lost 5 bases, V lost 6 bases, and 5 bases had no gene match. CDR3 length equals 14 residues. CDR3 residues: CASRALAGVDTQYF. CDR3 DNA sequence: TGTGCCAGCAGGGCCCTAGCGGGGGTAGATACGCAGTATTTT.

This chain's CDR3 is CATSDSRTASFSQNIQYF. CDR3 DNA sequence: TGTGCCACCAGTGATTCGAGGACAGCTTCCTTTAGCCAAAACATTCAGTACTTC. The genes are TRBV24-1 and TRBJ2-4; D is possibly TRBD1 (6 bases). Trimming stripped 2 bases from V and 5 bases from J, with 21 bases between. The CDR3 extends over 18 amino acids. Looked up from germline, CDR1 is KGHDR and CDR2 is SFDVKD.

This chain uses TRBV30 with TRBJ2-2; D is undetermined. The CDR3 has 14 residues. Trimming cost V 4 bases and J 5 bases, with 14 bases left between them. CDR1 is GTSNPN and CDR2 is SVGIG in the germline V gene (reference sequence). As DNA, the CDR3 is TGTGCCTGGACCACGGAAGCAGCTACCGGGGAGCTGTTTTTT. It yields the protein CAWTTEAATGELFF.

This clone was seen a handful of times. The chain links TRBV2 to TRBJ2-7; 10 positions agree with TRBD1. The CDR3 totals 14 residues. Trimming at V came to 5 bases and at J to 1 base, leaving 2 bases not matched to a gene. Germline V gene sequence: CDR1 SNHLY, CDR2 FYNNEI. The CDR3 coding sequence is TGTGCCAGCAGTCAGGACAGGGGGTCCTACGAGCAGTACTTC. Amino acids: CASSQDRGSYEQYF.